Presented here are 10 T cell receptor beta chains from one specimen sequenced in a study of beta chain features in type 1 diabetes (dated by TCRdb to the late 2010s). Libraries were prepared through the immunoSEQ multiplex PCR assay. All of the isolated RNA was reverse transcribed with the High Capacity cDNA Reverse Transcription Kit, so expressed TCRB transcripts were sequenced. The source is immuneACCESS, and TCRdb retained only in-frame sequences with V and J called. Part of the clones is not carried over; for the studies checked, unresolved V genes explain less than half of this, and the remainder is unexplained. The sample table records about 340,000 clones; less than 9.5% of these occur just once. The top ten clones comprise approximately 0.44% of the sample. Sequenced: central memory CD4+ T cells from blood. The receptors come from a woman younger than 35 in good health.

This clone was found many times. The V gene is TRBV10-3, the J gene TRBJ1-1, with D tentatively TRBD1 (5 bases). Germline-derived CDR1 and CDR2 are ENHRY and SYGVKD. The V and J ends lost 4 bases and 2 bases respectively, with 11 bases between them. This CDR3 is built from 14 residues. CDR3 DNA sequence: TGTGCCATCAGTGTAGACAGCGAAAACACTGAAGCTTTCTTT. It codes for CAISVDSENTEAFF.

Only a few counts were recorded for this clone. The gene calls are TRBV29-1 and TRBJ2-3, with D unresolved. V dropped 4 bases and J dropped 3 bases, with 8 bases sitting between them. Looked up from germline, CDR1 is SQVTM and CDR2 is ANQGSEA. The CDR3 totals 12 residues. The CDR3 loop reads CSVGLQTDTQYF. CDR3 sequence (DNA): TGCAGCGTTGGCCTACAGACAGATACGCAGTATTTT.

This clone was seen repeatedly, ten times or more. As DNA, the CDR3 is TGTGCCAGCAGCCGTACGGGCACAGATACGCAGTATTTT. This translates into CASSRTGTDTQYF. V and J are TRBV5-4 and TRBJ2-3; D is unresolved. V lost 4 bases and J lost 1, with 7 bases in between. Germline V gene data show CDR1 as SGHNT and CDR2 as YYREEE (reference sequence). The CDR3 contains 13 residues.

This clone came up a few times. The gene calls are TRBV2 and TRBJ1-4; TRBD1 agrees at 12 bases. Germline V gene data show CDR1 as SNHLY and CDR2 as FYNNEI. V gave up 7 bases and J gave up 7 bases; unmatched junction bases: 7. The CDR3 totals 15 residues. The CDR3 coding sequence is TGTGCCAGCACGGGACAGGGGGCGAGCCTTGAAAAACTGTTTTTT. Amino acids: CASTGQGASLEKLFF.

The chain recombines TRBV7-9 with TRBJ2-7, with D possibly TRBD2 on 6 matching bases. Germline CDR1 is SEHNR and CDR2 is FQNEAQ (reference sequence). The CDR3 has 14 residues. Between the trimmed V and J ends, which lost 5 bases and 3 bases, there was a span of 14 bases. The chain's CDR3 is CASSPGSFNYEQYF. CDR3 DNA: TGTGCCAGCAGCCCCGGGAGTTTTAACTACGAGCAGTACTTC.

This clone was counted many times. The chain is built from TRBV7-9 and TRBJ1-2; D call uncertain. The germline gives CDR1 SEHNR, CDR2 FQNEAQ (reference sequence). V lost 1 base and J lost 9, with 15 bases in between. This CDR3 has 14 residues. The CDR3 spells CASSLGLERDRYTF. Written as DNA, the CDR3 is TGTGCCAGCAGCTTAGGCTTGGAGAGGGATCGCTACACCTTC.

This chain joins TRBV28 and TRBJ2-7, with D unresolved. The ends were cut back, 1 base at V and 3 bases at J, with 7 bases in the middle. Per germline, CDR1 MDHEN and CDR2 SYDVKM. There are 13 residues in the CDR3. As DNA, the CDR3 is TGTGCCAGCAGTTTATCCCGCAGCTACGAGCAGTACTTC. Translated, it gives CASSLSRSYEQYF. The full variable domain, in which reference TRBV28 and TRBJ2-7 provide the parts outside the CDR3, is DVKVTQSSRYLVKRTGEKVFLECVQDMDHENMFWYRQDPGLGLRLIYFSYDVKMKEKGDIPEGYSVSREKKERFSLILESASTNQTSMYLCASSLSRSYEQYFGPGTRLTVT.

The chain uses TRBV7-2 and TRBJ1-2; D possibly corresponds to TRBD1 (6 bases). Germline loops: CDR1 SGHTA, CDR2 FQGNSA. Deletions cut 6 bases from V and 3 bases from J, with 14 bases between. The CDR3 length is 14 residues. CDR3 region: CASRPTGGDYGYTF. The CDR3, as DNA: TGTGCCAGCAGACCCACCGGGGGCGACTATGGCTACACCTTC.

This clone came up many times. The V and J genes are TRBV27 and TRBJ2-5; TRBD2 aligns across 9 bases. The CDR3 length is 15 residues. CDR1 MNHEY and CDR2 SMNVEV come from the germline V gene (reference sequence). The junction had 6 bases not matched to a gene; V was cut back by 1 base and J by 6 bases. The CDR3 DNA follows: TGTGCCAGCAGTTTATGGGCGGGAGGGCCTCAGACCCAGTACTTC. Protein sequence: CASSLWAGGPQTQYF.

In this sample, this clone turned up many times. The V gene is TRBV7-2, the J gene TRBJ1-5; maybe TRBD1 (5 bases). V lost 0 bases to trimming and J lost 5 bases, with 11 bases between them. The CDR3 length is 15 residues. The germline V gene has CDR1 SGHTA and CDR2 FQGNSA. The CDR3 is CASSLAYRSHQPQHF. The CDR3 DNA is TGTGCCAGCAGCTTAGCGTACAGGTCGCATCAGCCCCAGCATTTT.